The clone carrying this TCR beta chain was observed a single time. A junction end diverges from the germline sequence, so it may reflect a read error. TCRdb processed the PCR reads anew with MiXCR; each CDR3 protein has one entry. Of around 460,000 distinct CDR3 sequences listed, around 23% were seen once; the top ten hold roughly 0.79%. These data originate in a study of molecular identifiers for immune sequencing clone quantification. Germline lookup yields CDR1 DFQATT and CDR2 SNEGSKA (reference sequence). CDR3 length: 13 amino acids. The genes are TRBV20-1 and TRBJ1-1; D perhaps matches TRBD1 (6 bases). The TCR comes from a human donor in good health. Some libraries in this study had Jurkat cell RNA spiked in. The sample comprised naive CD8+ T cells from blood, with Jurkat cell RNA spiked in. Subset meaning: FACS-sorted CD8+CD4-CCR7+CD45RA+ naive T cells. CDR3 sequence (DNA): TGCCGTGCCCGAGCCAGGGACAAAACTGAAGCTTTCTTT. Translated, it gives CRARARDKTEAFF.